This T cell receptor beta chain was profiled in a study of neurological immune-mediated disorders (dated by TCRdb to the late 2010s). General notes on the study: Among the roughly 34 multiple sclerosis patients, relapsing-remitting MS was present in around 30 and secondary progressive MS was present in 3. Alongside PBMC samples, the set of some 97 TCR-beta libraries contained longitudinal samples, technical triplicates, and paired CD4+ and CD8+ T-cell subsets that had been sorted. The cohort comprised some 71 subjects: 15 or so HAM/TSP patients, around 34 multiple sclerosis patients and about 20 healthy controls. Peripheral blood TCR-beta repertoires from patients with HTLV-I-associated myelopathy (HAM/TSP), patients with multiple sclerosis, and healthy controls were compared in the study using UMI-based sequencing.

cDNA synthesis used template-switch 5'RACE with a primer carrying a 10-nucleotide random unique molecular identifier tagging each TCR transcript. Every sequencing run covered 15-18 subjects and yielded more than 180 million TCR-beta sequences. The RNeasy kit was used for extraction of total RNA. The KAPA Real-time Library Amplification kit was used to amplify TCR-beta VDJ regions with primers for the TCR constant region and the 5'RACE anchor. Sample indexes and Illumina adaptors were added in a first PCR, after which library yield was increased in a second PCR. The roughly 650 bp TCR product was size-selected on a 2% E-gel SizeSelection system after Ampure bead purification. Library quality was checked on a Bioanalyzer, concentration was measured with Qubit, and libraries were quantified with the Kapa Library Quantification kit before pooling. Paired-end 2 x 150 bp sequencing of the libraries was performed on an Illumina HiSeq 2500. To increase sequence diversity, roughly 24-32% phiX was spiked into each library pool. For the original study's pipeline: The quality-filtered reads were processed with the UMI-based MiGEC pipeline, whose error correction step removed more than 75% of the raw TCR sequences. VDJ genes were aligned to IMGT germline references, and clonotypes were defined by unique CDR3 amino acid sequence plus V-J genes. Clonal expansion, Shannon diversity and CDR3 relatedness (CalcPairwiseDistances, ClusterSamples) were evaluated with VDJtools, and phylogenetic trees were built with CLCbio workbench. Using coefficient-of-variation modelling across technical triplicates, the study counted a clone as expanded if it had at least 8 unique UMIs. TCRdb handled the public reads itself, with Q25 trimming in fastp and clone calling in MiXCR, and kept productive beta chains. Entries are consolidated by CDR3 protein sequence, retaining the most common genes and DNA. The V and J calls were determined by TCRdb, not by the authors. The sample table lists tens of thousands of distinct CDR3 sequences, around 5.5% of them with a count of one. Roughly 7% of the sample is taken by the ten largest.

Cut back by 7 bases and 4 bases, the V and J ends lie 10 bases apart. Inclusive of the bounding cysteine and phenylalanine, the CDR3 is 11 residues long. Just CDR3 DNA is preserved here, 33 bases in frame from base 1. CDR1 DFQATT and CDR2 SNEGSKA were looked up in the germline V gene (reference sequence). This clonotype has ten or more counts. Its antigen has not been determined. No base qualities exist here, and no much larger clone lies one base off it. On the study overall, not on this receptor specifically: TCR clonal expansion was highest in HAM/TSP patients and lowest in MS patients, with MS patients falling below even healthy controls. No identical CDR3 amino acid sequences were shared among expanded clones across subjects, suggesting private TCR-beta repertoires in all groups. The MS cluster showed no association with clinical or MRI features, and the authors stated that larger cohorts are needed. Repertoires from 18 of 34 MS patients were grouped by phylogenetic analysis into a cluster of related CDR3 sequences, suggesting a possible repertoire-level signature.

Unsorted PBMC libraries were generated from 2 million PBMCs stored in RNAlater at -80 °C until RNA extraction. The multiple sclerosis patients were enrolled in a US clinical protocol that used magnetic resonance imaging to evaluate disease progression. PBMCs were separated from peripheral blood using Ficoll-Hypaque density gradient centrifugation and then cryopreserved in liquid nitrogen. Recombination connected TRBV20-1 to TRBJ2-5, with an unclear D gene assignment. This sequence was found in a man younger than 35 with multiple sclerosis. Sequencing used PBMCs. The nucleotide sequence is TGCAGTGTAACTGAAGGAGAGACCCAGTACTTC. It specifies CSVTEGETQYF.